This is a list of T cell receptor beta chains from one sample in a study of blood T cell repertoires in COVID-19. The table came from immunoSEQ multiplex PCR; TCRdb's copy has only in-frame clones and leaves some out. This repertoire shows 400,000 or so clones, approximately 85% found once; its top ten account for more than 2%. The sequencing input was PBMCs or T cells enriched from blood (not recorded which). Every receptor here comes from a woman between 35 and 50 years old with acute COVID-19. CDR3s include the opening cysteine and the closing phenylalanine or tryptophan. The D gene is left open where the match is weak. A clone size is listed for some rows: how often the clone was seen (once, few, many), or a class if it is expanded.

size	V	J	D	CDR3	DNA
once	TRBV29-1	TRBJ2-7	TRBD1	CSVESGQLYEQYF	TGCAGCGTTGAATCGGGACAGCTGTACGAGCAGTACTTC
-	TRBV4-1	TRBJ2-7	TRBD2	CASSQDHSGTFYEQYF	TGCGCCAGCAGCCAAGATCACAGCGGGACCTTCTACGAGCAGTACTTC
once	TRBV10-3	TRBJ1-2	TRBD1	CAISLGQGYYGYTF	TGTGCCATCAGCCTTGGACAGGGATACTATGGCTACACCTTC
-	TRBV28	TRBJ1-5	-	CASSFRGYGQPQHF	TGTGCCAGCAGTTTCAGAGGGTACGGTCAGCCCCAGCATTTT
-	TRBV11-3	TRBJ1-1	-	CASSFGGTEAFF	TGTGCCAGCAGCTTCGGTGGCACTGAAGCTTTCTTT
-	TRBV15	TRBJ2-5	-	CATSTRSGYQETQYF	TGTGCCACCAGCACTAGGTCGGGGTACCAAGAGACCCAGTACTTC
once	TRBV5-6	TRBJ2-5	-	CASSFRRSEETQYF	TGTGCCAGCAGCTTTCGACGGAGCGAGGAGACCCAGTACTTC
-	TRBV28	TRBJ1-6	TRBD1	CASSLLGQGSSPLHF	TGTGCCAGCAGTTTATTAGGACAGGGGAGTTCACCCCTCCACTTT
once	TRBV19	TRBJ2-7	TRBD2	CASSTLWTSGMGEQYF	TGTGCCAGTAGTACTCTCTGGACTAGCGGAATGGGCGAGCAGTACTTC
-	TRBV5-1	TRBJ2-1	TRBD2	CASSPRNSGASYNEQFF	TGCGCCAGCAGCCCACGAAATAGCGGGGCCTCCTACAATGAGCAGTTCTTC
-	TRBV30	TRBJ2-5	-	CAWSVRRPPSVLETQYF	TGTGCCTGGAGTGTACGCCGCCCACCGTCGGTCTTGGAGACCCAGTACTTC
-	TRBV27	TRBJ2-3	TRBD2	CASSLSTIAGGPLDTQYF	TGTGCCAGCAGTTTATCGACAATAGCGGGGGGGCCGTTAGATACGCAGTATTTT
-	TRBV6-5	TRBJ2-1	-	CASNVGGLNEQFF	TGTGCCAGCAACGTGGGGGGGCTCAATGAGCAGTTCTTC
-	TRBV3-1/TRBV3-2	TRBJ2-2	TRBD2	CASSRTGGAGELFF	TGTGCCAGCAGCCGGACGGGAGGTGCCGGGGAGCTGTTTTTT
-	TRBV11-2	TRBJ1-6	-	CASSRLRGGNSPLHF	TGTGCCAGCAGCCGCCTACGGGGTGGTAATTCACCCCTCCACTTT
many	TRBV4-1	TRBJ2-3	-	CASSQDPSTDTQYF	TGCGCCAGCAGCCAAGATCCGAGCACAGATACGCAGTATTTT
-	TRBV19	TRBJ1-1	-	CASSIQIMNTEAFF	TGTGCCAGTAGTATCCAGATCATGAACACTGAAGCTTTCTTT
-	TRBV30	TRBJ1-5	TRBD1	CAWGTGGLTQPQHF	TGTGCCTGGGGCACAGGGGGGCTTACCCAGCCCCAGCATTTT
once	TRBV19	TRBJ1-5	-	CASSMSRAVNQPQHF	TGTGCCAGTAGTATGAGCAGGGCGGTCAATCAGCCCCAGCATTTT
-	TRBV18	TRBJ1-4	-	CASSPFRGGEKLFF	TGTGCCAGCTCACCATTCAGGGGTGGAGAAAAACTGTTTTTT
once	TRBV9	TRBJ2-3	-	CASSVDGGRTDTQYF	TGTGCCAGCAGCGTAGACGGGGGGCGCACAGATACGCAGTATTTT
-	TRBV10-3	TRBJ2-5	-	CAISELDSSQETQYF	TGTGCCATCAGTGAGCTTGATAGTTCCCAAGAGACCCAGTACTTC